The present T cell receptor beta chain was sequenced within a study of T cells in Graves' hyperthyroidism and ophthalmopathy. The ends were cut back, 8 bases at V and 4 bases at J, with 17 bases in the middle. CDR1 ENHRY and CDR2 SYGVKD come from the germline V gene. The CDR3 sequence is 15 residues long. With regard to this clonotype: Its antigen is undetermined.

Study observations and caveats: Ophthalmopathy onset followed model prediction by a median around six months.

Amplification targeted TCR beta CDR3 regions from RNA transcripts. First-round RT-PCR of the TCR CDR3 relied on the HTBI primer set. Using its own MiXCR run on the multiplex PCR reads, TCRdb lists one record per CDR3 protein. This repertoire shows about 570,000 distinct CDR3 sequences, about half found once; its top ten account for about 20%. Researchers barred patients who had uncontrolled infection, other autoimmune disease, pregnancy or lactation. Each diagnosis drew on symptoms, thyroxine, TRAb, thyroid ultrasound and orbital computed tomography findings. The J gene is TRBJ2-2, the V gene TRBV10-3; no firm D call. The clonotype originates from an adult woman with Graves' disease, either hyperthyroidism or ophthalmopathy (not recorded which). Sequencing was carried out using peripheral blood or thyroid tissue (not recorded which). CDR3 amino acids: CAIGWGASLTGELFF. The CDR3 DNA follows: TGTGCCATCGGGTGGGGTGCGTCACTCACCGGGGAGCTGTTTTTT.